One and the same sample provided the 28 T cell receptor beta chains below, sequenced in a study of blood T cell repertoires in COVID-19. TCRdb's table, derived via immunoSEQ multiplex PCR, lists solely in-frame clones and lacks some. The sample holds about 320,000 clones, around 85% seen once. The sequenced sample was PBMCs or T cells enriched from blood (not recorded which). Source of these receptors: a woman in her 30s who had been exposed to COVID-19.

The chain links TRBV5-4 to TRBJ2-5; TRBD2 matches 14 bases. V dropped 3 bases and J dropped 2; count of bases not matched to a gene: 6. CDR3 length: 17 amino acids. Germline CDR1 is SGHNT and CDR2 is YYREEE (reference sequence). The CDR3 is CASSSGGTSGGQETQYF. CDR3 bases: TGTGCCAGCAGCTCTGGGGGGACTAGCGGGGGACAAGAGACCCAGTACTTC. The whole variable domain, remainder taken from reference TRBV5-4 and TRBJ2-5, is ETGVTQSPTHLIKTRGQQVTLRCSSQSGHNTVSWYQQALGQGPQFIFQYYREEENGRGNFPPRFSGLQFPNYSSELNVNALELDDSALYLCASSSGGTSGGQETQYFGPGTRLLVL.

The chain employs TRBV28 and TRBJ1-1, with 9 nucleotides matching TRBD1. Germline V gives CDR1 MDHEN, CDR2 SYDVKM. Trimming cost V 3 bases and J 0 bases; bases outside gene matches: 5. The CDR3 runs 16 residues. The CDR3 here is CASSLGTGKVNTEAFF. The CDR3 nucleotides are TGTGCCAGCAGTTTGGGGACAGGGAAGGTGAACACTGAAGCTTTCTTT.

The chain employs TRBV9 and TRBJ2-1; 8 positions agree with TRBD2. Germline V gene lookup returns CDR1 SGDLS and CDR2 YYNGEE. V gave up 0 bases and J gave up 6 bases; unmatched junction bases: 5. The CDR3 is 15 residues long. The CDR3 nucleotides are TGTGCCAGCAGCGTAGAACTAGCGGTAACCAATGAGCAGTTCTTC. Residues: CASSVELAVTNEQFF.

CDR3 protein: CASSLRELTYEQYF. CDR3 nucleotide sequence: TGTGCCAGCTCACTACGGGAACTCACCTACGAGCAGTACTTC. The rearrangement uses TRBV18 and TRBJ2-7; D is possibly TRBD2 (5 bases). Germline V lookup: CDR1 KGHSH, CDR2 LQKENI. Trimming cost V 4 bases and J 2 bases, with 12 bases left between them. The CDR3 is 14 residues long.

About this clone itself: Distinct nucleotide sequences in the sample also encode this CDR3. The chain carries TRBV7-3 and TRBJ1-2; a weak D match, TRBD1 (5 bases). The CDR3 totals 14 residues. Looked up from germline, CDR1 is SGHTA and CDR2 is FQGTGA. Trimming cost V 5 bases and J 8 bases, with 18 bases left between them. CDR3 nucleotides: TGTGCCAGCAGCCTAAGTGGCCAGGGAGGCGGCTACACCTTC. It codes for CASSLSGQGGGYTF. The entire variable domain, with the rest obtained from reference TRBV7-3 and TRBJ1-2, is as follows: GAGVSQTPSNKVTEKGKYVELRCDPISGHTALYWYRQSLGQGPEFLIYFQGTGAADDSGLPNDRFFAVRPEGSVSTLKIQRTERGDSAVYLCASSLSGQGGGYTFGSGTRLTVV.

The chain couples TRBV18 to TRBJ1-4; tentative D call: TRBD1 (5 bases). Trimming took off 3 bases at V and 5 bases at J, with 22 bases between the two ends. This CDR3 has 18 amino acids. Germline V gives CDR1 KGHSH, CDR2 LQKENI. CDR3 DNA: TGTGCCAGCTCACCGATAGCATTACAGGCCCTCTTCAATGAAAAACTGTTTTTT. It is translated as CASSPIALQALFNEKLFF.

This clone has just a few counts. Written as DNA, the CDR3 is TGCAGCGTTGATCCAGGAACGATCGCTGGCTACACCTTC. This sequence encodes CSVDPGTIAGYTF. This chain links TRBV29-1 with TRBJ1-2, with D unclear. The CDR3 sequence is 13 residues long. Germline-derived CDR1 and CDR2 are SQVTM and ANQGSEA. V lost 3 bases to trimming and J lost 7 bases, with 15 bases between them.

The chain has TRBV11-2 and TRBJ2-3; 9 bases are a match to TRBD1. Per germline, CDR1 SGHAT and CDR2 FQNNGV. The V segment lost 5 bases and the J segment 5 bases; nucleotides outside the gene matches: 11. The CDR3 runs to 16 residues. The CDR3 region is CASSPRLTGGRDTQYF. CDR3 nucleotide sequence: TGTGCCAGCAGCCCCCGACTGACAGGGGGTAGAGATACGCAGTATTTT.

CDR3 in DNA: TGTGCCAGCTCACCGAGGGCGGATAGCAATCAGCCCCAGCATTTT. This gives the protein CASSPRADSNQPQHF. The rearrangement joins TRBV18 to TRBJ1-5; D gene ambiguous. The CDR3 covers 15 residues. Germline V gene data show CDR1 as KGHSH and CDR2 as LQKENI. V lost 3 bases to trimming and J lost 0 bases, with 9 bases between them.

This clone turned up a few times. The J gene is TRBJ1-6, the V gene TRBV28; D unclear. Trimming stripped 1 base from V and 14 bases from J, with 9 bases between. There are 12 residues in the CDR3. Per germline, CDR1 MDHEN and CDR2 SYDVKM. The CDR3 reads CASSLYSGTLHF. Written as DNA, the CDR3 is TGTGCCAGCAGTTTATATTCGGGAACCCTCCACTTT.

In its sample, this clone was seen a few times. The chain combines TRBV21-1 with TRBJ2-4; the table gives TRBD2 as D, unverified against the DNA. TRBV21-1 is designated a pseudogene. CDR3 length: 16 amino acids. The CDR3 loop is CASSGTRFRAKNIQYF. Written as DNA, the CDR3 is TGTGCCAGCAGCGGTACCCGATTTAGAGCCAAAAACATTCAGTACTTC.

This clone was observed once. This chain uses TRBV13 with TRBJ2-5; a weak D match, TRBD2 (6 bases). CDR3 size: 15 residues. Between the trimmed V and J ends, which lost 4 bases and 2 bases, there was a span of 14 bases. Germline assignment: CDR1 PRHDT and CDR2 FYEKMQ (reference sequence). CDR3 region: CASSSGGGFQETQYF. CDR3 nucleotides: TGTGCCAGCAGCTCCGGGGGTGGGTTTCAAGAGACCCAGTACTTC.

V and J are TRBV14 and TRBJ2-2; possibly TRBD2 for D (5 bases). The CDR3 is 17 residues long. V was trimmed by 0 bases and J by 0 bases, leaving 11 bases between them. Germline V gene sequence: CDR1 SGHDN, CDR2 FVKESK. The CDR3 sequence: CASSQDSGYANTGELFF. CDR3 nucleotides: TGTGCCAGCAGCCAAGACTCGGGGTACGCGAACACCGGGGAGCTGTTTTTT.

The chain employs TRBV12-3 or TRBV12-4 and TRBJ1-1; D not resolved. Deletions cut 6 bases from V and 6 bases from J, with 14 bases between. The length of the CDR3 is 13 residues. The CDR3, as DNA: TGTGCCAGCAGGCTGGCCATGTCCCCTGAAGCTTTCTTT. Its protein product is CASRLAMSPEAFF.

This rearrangement joins TRBV10-3 to TRBJ1-1; TRBD1 aligns across 11 bases. Unmatched junction bases numbered 9, after V lost 6 bases and J lost 3 bases. Germline V gives CDR1 ENHRY, CDR2 SYGVKD. This CDR3 has 16 residues. Here the CDR3 DNA reads TGTGCCATCAGGAGTAATACGGGACAGGGGGACACTGAAGCTTTCTTT. Translation gives CAIRSNTGQGDTEAFF.

J is TRBJ1-1 and V is TRBV6-5, with a possible D match to TRBD1 (5 bases). The CDR3 runs to 11 residues. The V end was cut by 5 bases, the J end by 6 bases, with 7 bases between. Per germline, CDR1 MNHEY and CDR2 SVGAGI. CDR3 in DNA: TGTGCCAGCAGTCAGGGTGCTGAAGCTTTCTTT. It codes for CASSQGAEAFF.

This chain uses TRBV27 with TRBJ1-1; the D gene is possibly TRBD1 (5 bases). Trimming took 10 bases from V and 4 from J, leaving 13 bases between them. The CDR3 runs to 12 residues. CDR1 and CDR2 from the germline V gene are MNHEY and SMNVEV (reference sequence). CDR3 loop: CATRGTSTEAFF. The DNA for the CDR3 is TGTGCCACCCGGGGGACGAGCACTGAAGCTTTCTTT.

The rearrangement joins TRBV24-1 to TRBJ2-1; D gene ambiguous. Germline V gives CDR1 KGHDR, CDR2 SFDVKD. The CDR3 has 11 residues. V was shortened by 9 bases and J by 3 bases, with 5 bases between the two germline ends. DNA for the CDR3: TGTGCCACCTCAGTCTACAATGAGCAGTTCTTC. Its protein product is CATSVYNEQFF.

V usage is TRBV3-1 (or the pseudogene TRBV3-2) and J usage is TRBJ1-5, with 7 bases aligning to TRBD1. The CDR3 extends over 17 amino acids. Germline CDR1 is LGHDT and CDR2 is YNNKEL (reference sequence). V gave up 4 bases and J gave up 7 bases; unmatched junction bases: 16. The CDR3 sequence is CASSLTGETLSGQPQHF. For the CDR3, the DNA is TGTGCCAGCAGCCTAACAGGGGAAACCCTCAGTGGACAGCCCCAGCATTTT.

The rearrangement links TRBV28 to TRBJ1-5; D ambiguous. Germline CDR1 reads MDHEN; CDR2 reads SYDVKM. Trimming took 1 base from V and 6 from J, leaving 10 bases between them. This CDR3 spans 14 amino acids. This CDR3 reads CASSLSGSSQPQHF. CDR3 DNA sequence: TGTGCCAGCAGTTTATCGGGGTCCAGTCAGCCCCAGCATTTT.

The V gene is TRBV10-3, the J gene TRBJ2-1, with 8 bases identical to TRBD1. The CDR3 consists of 14 residues. Germline CDR1 and CDR2: ENHRY and SYGVKD. The J segment lost 3 bases and the V segment lost 10 bases, leaving 8 bases of the junction unmatched. The CDR3 region has the DNA TGTGCCACCGAGACAGGGGAGCTCTACAATGAGCAGTTCTTC. It is translated as CATETGELYNEQFF.

The chain recombines TRBV10-3 with TRBJ1-1, with TRBD1 matching 7 bases. The germline V gene has CDR1 ENHRY and CDR2 SYGVKD. J gave up 0 bases and V 10 bases, and 5 bases lay outside the gene matches. CDR3 length equals 13 residues. The CDR3 nucleotides are TGTGCCACGACGACAGGGCTGAACACTGAAGCTTTCTTT. It codes for CATTTGLNTEAFF.

CDR3 sequence (DNA): TGCAGCGCCGAGAGGGCCCTTACCTACGAGCAGTACTTC. Translation gives CSAERALTYEQYF. This chain uses TRBV29-1 with TRBJ2-7; TRBD2 might be the D (5 bases). The V and J ends lost 7 bases and 2 bases respectively, with 15 bases between them. Per germline, CDR1 SQVTM and CDR2 ANQGSEA. The CDR3 is 13 residues long.

The V gene is TRBV14, the J gene TRBJ2-1; 7 nucleotides agree with TRBD2. CDR1 and CDR2 (germline): SGHDN, FVKESK. CDR3 length equals 13 residues. V lost 1 base to trimming and J lost 12 bases; unmatched junction nucleotides: 6. The CDR3 nucleotides read TGTGCCAGCAGCCAAGCGACTAGCTGGGGGCAGTTCTTC. Protein product: CASSQATSWGQFF. Full variable domain (missing parts from reference TRBV14 and TRBJ2-1): EAGVTQFPSHSVIEKGQTVTLRCDPISGHDNLYWYRRVMGKEIKFLLHFVKESKQDESGMPNNRFLAERTGGTYSTLKVQPAELEDSGVYFCASSQATSWGQFFGPGTRLTVL.

The chain employs TRBV25-1 and TRBJ2-7, with TRBD1 matching over 9 bases. Losses at the gene ends were 3 bases for V and 4 bases for J; bases not matched to a gene: 16. CDR3 length: 18 amino acids. CDR1 and CDR2 from the germline V gene are MGHDK and SYGVNS. The CDR3 is CASSDGGEGTGFRYEQYF. For the CDR3, the DNA is TGTGCCAGCAGTGACGGAGGTGAGGGGACAGGGTTCCGGTACGAGCAGTACTTC.

The rearrangement joins TRBV28 to TRBJ2-7; D remains unclear. V was shortened by 7 bases and J by 8 bases, with 15 bases between the two germline ends. The CDR3 is 12 residues long. The germline CDR1 and CDR2 sequences are MDHEN and SYDVKM. CDR3 in amino acids: CASTPDGVQQYF. The CDR3 nucleotides are TGTGCCAGCACCCCCGACGGAGTCCAGCAGTACTTC.

This clone appeared a few times. At one end the junction does not follow the germline gene, possibly because of a read error. The chain joins TRBV4-3 to TRBJ1-2; no firm D call. The CDR3 has 12 amino acids. Germline CDR1 is LGHNA and CDR2 is YSLEER. The DNA for the CDR3 is TGCGCCAGCAGCCAAGACGGTCCAGGCCCCGTTTTC. Its translation is CASSQDGPGPVF.

The V gene is TRBV28, the J gene TRBJ1-5; tentatively, D is TRBD1 (5 bases). The CDR3 spans 14 residues. V was clipped by 4 bases and J by 4 bases, with 11 bases between them. Germline V CDR1 and CDR2: MDHEN, SYDVKM. The CDR3 DNA reads as TGTGCCAGCAGTTCGCCGGGGGGAAATCAGCCCCAGCATTTT. It translates to CASSSPGGNQPQHF.